This TCR beta chain stems from a study of Ad26.COV2.S vaccination and SARS-CoV-2 variants. Sample treatment: roughly 18 received Ad26.COV2.S at low or high dose, single or two shots; about 5 received placebo; per-sample allocation not given. Sampling happened 63 days after the first vaccine or placebo injection. The length of the CDR3 is 14 residues. Trimming removed 5 bases from V and 8 bases from J; junction bases left unmatched: 10. Germline lookup yields CDR1 KGHSH and CDR2 LQKENI. This clone was detected only a few times. Produced via immunoSEQ multiplex PCR; TCRdb's table is partial and in-frame only. Seen here are a few hundred thousand clones, roughly 80% observed once, and the top ten hold around 7.4%.

This specimen consisted of peripheral blood, obtained in a trial of Ad26.COV2.S vaccine versus placebo. The chain links TRBV18 to TRBJ1-2, with 8 bases that match TRBD1. The TCR comes from a person between 18 and 65 years old who received the Ad26.COV2.S COVID-19 vaccine or a placebo. CDR3 in amino acids: CASSSDRVVGGYTF. CDR3 DNA sequence: TGTGCCAGCTCATCGGACAGGGTAGTAGGAGGCTACACCTTC. Full variable domain (rest looked up from reference TRBV18 and TRBJ1-2): NAGVMQNPRHLVRRRGQEARLRCSPMKGHSHVYWYRQLPEEGLKFMVYLQKENIIDESGMPKERFSAEFPKEGPSILRIQQVVRGDSAAYFCASSSDRVVGGYTFGSGTRLTVV.